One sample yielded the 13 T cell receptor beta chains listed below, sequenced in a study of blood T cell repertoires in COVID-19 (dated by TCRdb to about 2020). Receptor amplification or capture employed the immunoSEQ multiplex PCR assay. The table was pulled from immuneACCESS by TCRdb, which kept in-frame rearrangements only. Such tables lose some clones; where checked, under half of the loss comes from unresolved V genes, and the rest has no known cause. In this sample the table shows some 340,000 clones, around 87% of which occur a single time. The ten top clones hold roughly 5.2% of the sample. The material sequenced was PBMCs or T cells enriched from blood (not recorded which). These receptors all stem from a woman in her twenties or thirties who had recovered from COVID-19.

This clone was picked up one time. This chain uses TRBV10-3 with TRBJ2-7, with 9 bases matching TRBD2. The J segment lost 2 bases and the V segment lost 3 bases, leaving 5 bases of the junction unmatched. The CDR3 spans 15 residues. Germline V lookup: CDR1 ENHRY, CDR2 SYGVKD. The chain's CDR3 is CAISEKAGGAYEQYF. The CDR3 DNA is TGTGCCATCAGTGAAAAAGCGGGGGGTGCCTACGAGCAGTACTTC.

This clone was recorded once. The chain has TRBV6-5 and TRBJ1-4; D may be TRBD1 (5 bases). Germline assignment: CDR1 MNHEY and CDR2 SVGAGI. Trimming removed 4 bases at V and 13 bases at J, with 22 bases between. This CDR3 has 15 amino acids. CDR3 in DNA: TGTGCCAGCAGTTTTCGTCAGGGTCGCTCCTGGGGACTGTTTTTT. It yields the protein CASSFRQGRSWGLFF.

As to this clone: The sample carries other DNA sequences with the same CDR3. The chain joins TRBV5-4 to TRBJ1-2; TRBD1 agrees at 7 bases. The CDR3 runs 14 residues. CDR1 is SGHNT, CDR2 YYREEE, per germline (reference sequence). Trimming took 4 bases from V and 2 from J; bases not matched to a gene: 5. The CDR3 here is CASSTGQENYGYTF. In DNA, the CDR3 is TGTGCCAGCAGCACAGGACAGGAAAACTATGGCTACACCTTC.

CDR3 loop: CASSLVGAGNEQFF. The CDR3 nucleotides read TGTGCCAGCAGCTTGGTAGGAGCCGGTAATGAGCAGTTCTTC. The chain is built from TRBV5-6 and TRBJ2-1; D is ambiguous. Germline V gives CDR1 SGHDT, CDR2 YYEEEE. Between the trimmed V and J ends, which lost 0 bases and 7 bases, there was a span of 11 bases. The CDR3 consists of 14 residues.

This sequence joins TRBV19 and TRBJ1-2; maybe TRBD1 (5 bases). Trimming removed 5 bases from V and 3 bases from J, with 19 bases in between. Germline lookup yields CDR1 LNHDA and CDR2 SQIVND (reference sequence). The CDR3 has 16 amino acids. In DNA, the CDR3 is TGTGCCAGTAGTTCCCTGACAGAGCTTACCTACTATGGCTACACCTTC. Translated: CASSSLTELTYYGYTF.

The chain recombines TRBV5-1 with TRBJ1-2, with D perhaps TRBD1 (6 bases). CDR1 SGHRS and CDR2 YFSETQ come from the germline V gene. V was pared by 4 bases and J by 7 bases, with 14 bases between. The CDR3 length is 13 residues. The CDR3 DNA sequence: TGCGCCAGCAGCCCGCAAAAGACAGGTGGCTACACCTTC. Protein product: CASSPQKTGGYTF. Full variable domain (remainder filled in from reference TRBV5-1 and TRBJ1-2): KAGVTQTPRYLIKTRGQQVTLSCSPISGHRSVSWYQQTPGQGLQFLFEYFSETQRNKGNFPGRFSGRQFSNSRSEMNVSTLELGDSALYLCASSPQKTGGYTFGSGTRLTVV.

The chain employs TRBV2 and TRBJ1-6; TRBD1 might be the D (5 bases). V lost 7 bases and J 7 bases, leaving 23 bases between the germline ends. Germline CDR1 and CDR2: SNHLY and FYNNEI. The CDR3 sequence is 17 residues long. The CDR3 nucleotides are TGTGCCAGCATAGTCGACAGTGCCCTTACTACAAATTCACCCCTCCACTTT. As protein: CASIVDSALTTNSPLHF.

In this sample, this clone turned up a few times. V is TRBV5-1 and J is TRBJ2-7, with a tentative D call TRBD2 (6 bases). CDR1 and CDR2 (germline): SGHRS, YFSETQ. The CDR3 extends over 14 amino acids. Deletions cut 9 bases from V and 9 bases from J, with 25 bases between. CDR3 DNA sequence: TGCGCCACCTCCCCCGGGACTCCAGCTACGAGGCAGTACTTC. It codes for CATSPGTPATRQYF.

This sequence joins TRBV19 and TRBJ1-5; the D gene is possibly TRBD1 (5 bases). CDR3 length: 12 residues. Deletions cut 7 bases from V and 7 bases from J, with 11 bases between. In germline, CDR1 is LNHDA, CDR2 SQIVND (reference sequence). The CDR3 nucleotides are TGTGCCAGTACCGGCACAGGACAGCCCCAGCATTTT. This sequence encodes CASTGTGQPQHF. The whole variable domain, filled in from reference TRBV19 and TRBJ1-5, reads DGGITQSPKYLFRKEGQNVTLSCEQNLNHDAMYWYRQDPGQGLRLIYYSQIVNDFQKGDIAEGYSVSREKKESFPLTVTSAQKNPTAFYLCASTGTGQPQHFGDGTRLSIL.

CDR3 nucleotide sequence: TGTGCTAGTGGTTCAATTCAGGGGAGAGATGAGCAGTTCTTC. This codes for CASGSIQGRDEQFF. The V gene is TRBV12-5, the J gene TRBJ2-1; D possibly corresponds to TRBD1 (6 bases). Germline V gene data show CDR1 as LGHNT and CDR2 as FRNRAP. The V end lost 4 bases, the J end lost 8 bases, and 15 bases lay between the germline ends. There are 14 residues in the CDR3.

CDR3 protein: CASISHGTARSYTF. CDR3 DNA: TGTGCCAGCATCTCCCACGGGACAGCCCGGAGCTACACCTTC. The chain links TRBV6-5 to TRBJ1-2; TRBD1 matches 7 bases. The length of the CDR3 is 14 residues. Germline CDR1 reads MNHEY; CDR2 reads SVGAGI. Trimming cost V 7 bases and J 9 bases; bases outside gene matches: 14.

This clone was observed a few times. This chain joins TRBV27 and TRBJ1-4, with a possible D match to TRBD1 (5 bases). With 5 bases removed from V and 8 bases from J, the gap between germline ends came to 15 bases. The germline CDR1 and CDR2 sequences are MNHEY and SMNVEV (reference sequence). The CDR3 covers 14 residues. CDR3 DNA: TGTGCCAGCAGTCCCCGGGGGGTCGGAGAAAAACTGTTTTTT. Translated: CASSPRGVGEKLFF.

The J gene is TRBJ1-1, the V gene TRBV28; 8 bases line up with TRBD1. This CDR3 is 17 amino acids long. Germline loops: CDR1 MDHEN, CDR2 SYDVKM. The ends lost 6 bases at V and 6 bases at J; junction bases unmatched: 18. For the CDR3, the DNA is TGTGCCAGCAGCCAAACCACCGGGACAGGACCGATTCCTGAAGCTTTCTTT. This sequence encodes CASSQTTGTGPIPEAFF.